A single sample is the source of the 10 T cell receptor beta chains below, sequenced in a study of response to subunit inactivated influenza vaccine. TCRdb re-derived calls from the RT-PCR reads in MiXCR, one entry per CDR3 protein. This table has hundreds of thousands of distinct CDR3 sequences, approximately 10% appearing once. This sample was also put to use in a study of T cells expressing NK-cell markers. That paper notes: UMIs accompanied the 5'RACE template switching by which TCR beta cDNA was made.

The sample in question was PBMCs from blood, obtained on the day of vaccination. These receptors originate from a middle-aged man who received an inactivated influenza vaccine.

The sample holds a few counts of this clonotype. The chain links TRBV6-4 to TRBJ2-3; D uncertain. This CDR3 contains 15 residues. The ends were cut back, 3 bases at V and 3 bases at J, with 13 bases in the middle. CDR1 is MRHNA and CDR2 is SNTAGT in the germline V gene. CDR3 residues: CASSEGSGDTDTQYF. In DNA, the CDR3 is TGTGCCAGCAGTGAGGGTTCCGGAGATACAGATACGCAGTATTTT.

This clonotype was counted a few times. The chain recombines TRBV6-4 with TRBJ1-5; 7 positions match TRBD1. CDR3 length equals 24 residues. Germline assignment: CDR1 MRHNA and CDR2 SNTAGT. J gave up 0 bases and V 1 base, and 27 bases lay outside the gene matches. The CDR3 DNA reads as TGTGCCAGCAGTGACTGGATAGGGACAGTCCCCAACCCGAGTCCGGCTCCTAGCAATCAGCCCCAGCATTTT. This sequence encodes CASSDWIGTVPNPSPAPSNQPQHF.

The genes are TRBV3-1 and TRBJ1-6; D is possibly TRBD1 (6 bases). Germline CDR1 is LGHDT and CDR2 is YNNKEL (reference sequence). There are 19 residues in the CDR3. Trimming cost V 2 bases and J 9 bases, with 26 bases left between them. The CDR3 DNA reads TGTGCCAGCAGCCAAACTTGGGGCCGGAACAGGGTACGTGGTTCACCCCTCCACTTT. This gives the protein CASSQTWGRNRVRGSPLHF.

This clonotype has a count of ten or more. The rearrangement links TRBV10-3 to TRBJ2-1, with 7 bases fitting TRBD1. From germline, CDR1 is ENHRY and CDR2 SYGVKD. With 3 bases clipped from V and 9 bases from J, the junction kept 5 bases outside the gene matches. The CDR3 loop spans 13 amino acids. The CDR3 DNA reads as TGTGCCATCAGTGAACAGGGGAAGGGTGAGCAGTTCTTC. Its protein product is CAISEQGKGEQFF.

The J gene is TRBJ2-7, the V gene TRBV18, with D perhaps TRBD1 or TRBD2 (5 bases each). Germline loops: CDR1 KGHSH, CDR2 LQKENI. Trimming took 6 bases from V and 6 from J, leaving 18 bases between them. This CDR3 comprises 14 residues. The CDR3 DNA sequence: TGTGCCAGCTCTCGGGACGCCGTCGCCAGCGAGCAGTACTTC. Its protein is CASSRDAVASEQYF.

The chain links TRBV9 to TRBJ2-5; TRBD2 aligns across 8 bases. Per the germline V gene, CDR1 is SGDLS and CDR2 is YYNGEE. CDR3 length: 16 residues. The trim removed 3 bases at V and 5 bases at J, leaving 12 bases unmatched. CDR3 region: CASSALAGSPQETQYF. The CDR3 DNA sequence: TGTGCCAGCAGCGCCTTAGCGGGAAGCCCCCAGGAGACCCAGTACTTC.

This clonotype has more than one count but fewer than ten. The chain recombines TRBV12-3 or TRBV12-4 with TRBJ2-3; D uncertain. Deletions cut 8 bases from V and 3 bases from J, with 9 bases between. CDR3 length: 12 amino acids. The CDR3 region is CASSKITDTQYF. The CDR3 DNA reads as TGTGCCAGCTCAAAGATTACAGATACGCAGTATTTT.

The gene calls are TRBV7-3 and TRBJ2-3; D might be TRBD2 (6 bases). The V gene lost 4 bases and the J gene lost 3 bases, with 8 bases spanning the gap. This CDR3 region has 13 residues. Per germline, CDR1 SGHTA and CDR2 FQGTGA. Written as DNA, the CDR3 is TGTGCCAGCAGCTCCCTAGCGACAGATACGCAGTATTTT. This sequence encodes CASSSLATDTQYF.

The genes are TRBV20-1 and TRBJ1-6; D not certain. In germline, CDR1 is DFQATT, CDR2 SNEGSKA (reference sequence). The germline V and J ends were trimmed by 7 bases and 0 bases, with 10 bases remaining between them. The CDR3 has 14 residues. The CDR3 protein is CSVSHSSYNSPLHF. DNA for the CDR3: TGCAGTGTCTCGCACAGCTCCTATAATTCACCCCTCCACTTT.

The rearrangement links TRBV6-2 or TRBV6-3 to TRBJ1-5; D is uncertain. The V gene lost 4 bases and the J gene lost 9 bases, with 7 bases spanning the gap. CDR1 and CDR2 (germline): MNHEY, SVGEGT. The CDR3 extends over 11 amino acids. The CDR3 is CASSFGSPQHF. For the CDR3, the DNA is TGTGCCAGCAGTTTCGGCTCGCCCCAGCATTTT.